A selection of T cell receptor beta chains follows, all from one sample in a study of post-analysis software for immune sequencing data. TCRdb processed the PCR reads anew with MiXCR; each CDR3 protein has one entry. The data show 180,000 or so distinct CDR3 sequences, 29% seen once. The sequencing sample was made of blood. The receptors were gathered from a girl under 18 with multiple sclerosis. Each CDR3 is given with its conserved first and last residue. D genes are given only for firm matches. Not every row has a clone size; where given, it reads once, few, many or a size class.

d_gene,v_gene,abundance,j_gene,CDR3nt,CDR3aa
TRBD2,TRBV20-1,-,TRBJ2-3,TGCAGTGCCACGGGACTAGCGGGAGGTAGTTATACGCAGTATTTT,CSATGLAGGSYTQYF
-,TRBV7-2,few,TRBJ1-2,TGTGCCAGCAGCCACGGCCAGTTGATGGGCTACACCTTC,CASSHGQLMGYTF
TRBD1,TRBV5-1,-,TRBJ2-7,TGCGCCAGCAGCTCCGGACAGGACGGAGCCGAGCAGTACTTC,CASSSGQDGAEQYF
TRBD1,TRBV20-1,-,TRBJ2-7,TGCAGTGCTACTTCCCCCGGGACAGGGAAATCCGAGCAGTACTTC,CSATSPGTGKSEQYF
-,TRBV10-3,once,TRBJ2-2,TGTGCCATCAGTGGGACGACAGGCGGGGAGCTGTTTTTT,CAISGTTGGELFF
TRBD1,TRBV28,many,TRBJ1-1,TGTGCCAGCCATCCTGGGGGACAGGGGTCCCGGGTAGATTTCTTT,CASHPGGQGSRVDFF
-,TRBV20-1,many,TRBJ1-1,TGCAGTGCTATGGGTGCCCCTCGGGTGAACACTGAAGCTTTCTTT,CSAMGAPRVNTEAFF
-,TRBV6-4,-,TRBJ2-6,TGTGCCAGCAGTGACACTAGCTCTGGGGCCAACGTCCTGACTTTC,CASSDTSSGANVLTF
-,TRBV18,-,TRBJ2-7,TGTGCCAGCTCAAACGACAGGACCAGCTACGAGCAGTACTTC,CASSNDRTSYEQYF
TRBD2,TRBV5-1,-,TRBJ2-3,TGCGCCAGCAGCCCACTTGGGACTAGCGGACGCACAGATACGCAGTATTTT,CASSPLGTSGRTDTQYF
TRBD1,TRBV7-2,once,TRBJ2-7,TGTGCCGGCAGCATCGGACAGGCCTACGAGCAGTACTTC,CAGSIGQAYEQYF
TRBD2,TRBV29-1,many,TRBJ2-1,TGCAGCGTCGATCGTTCCGGGACTATGGGAGGGCAGTTCTTC,CSVDRSGTMGGQFF
-,TRBV27,-,TRBJ1-5,TGTGCCAGCGGTTTCGTAGGTAGCAATCAGCCCCAGCATTTT,CASGFVGSNQPQHF
TRBD2,TRBV7-9,-,TRBJ2-1,TGTGCTAGCAGCCTCGTACCGGGACTAGCTGGCAATGAGCAGTTCTTC,CASSLVPGLAGNEQFF
TRBD2,TRBV5-1,few,TRBJ2-1,TGCGCCAGCAGCTTGGTTCCTAGCGGGAGTTACTACAATGAGCAGTTCTTC,CASSLVPSGSYYNEQFF
TRBD1,TRBV28,-,TRBJ1-2,TGTGCCAGCAGCCAAACAGGGGGACGCTATGGCTACACCTTC,CASSQTGGRYGYTF
TRBD1,TRBV7-9,many,TRBJ1-6,TGTGCCAGCAGCCCGCTACAGGGGAACAATTCACCCCTCCACTTT,CASSPLQGNNSPLHF
-,TRBV20-1,-,TRBJ2-1,TGCAGTGCTAGGCAGGACTCAGGCTCCTACAATGAGCAGTTCTTC,CSARQDSGSYNEQFF
-,TRBV30,-,TRBJ2-1,TGTGCCTGGAGTAAAGGGTTTTACAATGAGCAGTTCTTC,CAWSKGFYNEQFF
TRBD1,TRBV29-1,-,TRBJ1-3,TGCAGCGTTGCCCTGCCGGGGGGGACAGGGTCTGGAAACACCATATATTTT,CSVALPGGTGSGNTIYF